Listed here is a single T cell receptor (beta chain). Its antigen is as yet unknown. These data come from a study of STAT5B mutations in CD4+ large granular lymphocyte leukemia. Study outcomes and limitations: Top patient clones used TRBV06 genes more often: 8/27 versus 2/35 in controls.

The CDR3 length is 15 residues. V lost 6 bases to trimming and J lost 2 bases, with 14 bases between them. Germline V gene sequence: CDR1 MRHNA, CDR2 SNTAGT. Produced via immunoSEQ multiplex PCR; TCRdb's table is partial and in-frame only. The table shows fewer than 9,000 clones, with 76% occurring only once. The chain uses TRBV6-4 and TRBJ2-1, with D perhaps given as TRBD1 or TRBD2 (5 bases each). Specimen: PBMCs. The clonotype originates from a woman aged 55-69 years with CD4+ T-cell large granular lymphocyte leukemia. The CDR3 protein is CASSPTLGAYNEQFF. CDR3 sequence (DNA): TGTGCCAGCAGCCCGACACTGGGGGCCTACAATGAGCAGTTCTTC.